The rows below give T cell receptor beta chains drawn from one sample of a study of OX40 agonist ivuxolimab in advanced cancers. Clones were read by immunoSEQ multiplex PCR, and TCRdb kept only the in-frame ones, dropping some. The sample shows 75,000 to 95,000 clones, 85% to 90% of them seen only once. Sequences were derived from CD4+ or CD8+ T cells sorted from blood, sampled in a trial of the OX40 agonist ivuxolimab. These receptors came from an adult with an advanced solid tumor such as melanoma, head and neck, liver or kidney cancer. The CDR3 runs from the conserved cysteine through the conserved F or W. The order of the fields is D gene, J gene, V gene, CDR3 protein, CDR3 DNA. A D gene is named only where the DNA matches it firmly.

d_gene: TRBD1; j_gene: TRBJ2-5; v_gene: TRBV7-2; CDR3aa: CASSSGQLAETQYF; CDR3nt: TGTGCCAGCAGCTCGGGACAGCTTGCAGAGACCCAGTACTTC
d_gene: TRBD1; j_gene: TRBJ1-5; v_gene: TRBV5-8; CDR3aa: CASSLGQGGNQPQHF; CDR3nt: TGTGCCAGCAGCCTTGGACAGGGAGGCAATCAGCCCCAGCATTTT
d_gene: TRBD1; j_gene: TRBJ2-7; v_gene: TRBV9; CDR3aa: CASSVERTGFDEQYF; CDR3nt: TGTGCCAGCAGCGTAGAGCGGACAGGGTTCGACGAGCAGTACTTC
d_gene: TRBD1; j_gene: TRBJ1-6; v_gene: TRBV19; CDR3aa: CASRRTGGDSPLHF; CDR3nt: TGTGCCAGTAGGCGGACAGGGGGGGATTCACCCCTCCACTTT
d_gene: .; j_gene: TRBJ1-6; v_gene: TRBV5-4; CDR3aa: CASSLGTESSYNSPLHF; CDR3nt: TGTGCCAGCAGCTTGGGGACAGAGAGCTCCTATAATTCACCCCTCCACTTT
d_gene: TRBD1; j_gene: TRBJ1-2; v_gene: TRBV29-1; CDR3aa: CSVRDRPGGYTF; CDR3nt: TGCAGCGTTCGGGACAGGCCGGGTGGCTACACCTTC
d_gene: TRBD2; j_gene: TRBJ2-7; v_gene: TRBV7-9; CDR3aa: CASSFTGGSSYEQYF; CDR3nt: TGTGCCAGCAGCTTCACCGGGGGGTCCTCCTACGAGCAGTACTTC
d_gene: .; j_gene: TRBJ1-5; v_gene: TRBV7-3; CDR3aa: CASSLRIDQPQHF; CDR3nt: TGTGCCAGCAGCTTGCGGATTGATCAGCCCCAGCATTTT
d_gene: .; j_gene: TRBJ2-7; v_gene: TRBV6-6; CDR3aa: CASRKDGQSGTHEQYF; CDR3nt: TGTGCCAGCAGAAAGGATGGGCAGTCAGGAACCCACGAGCAGTACTTC
d_gene: TRBD1; j_gene: TRBJ1-5; v_gene: TRBV7-2; CDR3aa: CASSLRTGRGNQPQHF; CDR3nt: TGTGCCAGCAGCCTCAGGACAGGGCGAGGCAATCAGCCCCAGCATTTT
d_gene: TRBD2; j_gene: TRBJ2-3; v_gene: TRBV7-2; CDR3aa: CASSSPGGGASDTQYF; CDR3nt: TGTGCCAGCAGCTCACCGGGCGGGGGGGCCTCAGATACGCAGTATTTT